The following is a TCR beta chain sequence with its context. It was with 60 Vbeta and 13 Jbeta primers that the PCR ran. Using immunoSEQ multiplex PCR, the repertoire was profiled, and TCRdb retains in-frame clones only, with some absent. Among some 60,000 clones, about 81% were seen once, and the ten largest hold 5% to 7%. This sample stems from a study of cytomegalovirus exposure and HLA in healthy donors. CDR3 length: 16 amino acids. The germline CDR1 and CDR2 sequences are MNHEY and SMNVEV (reference sequence). Between the trimmed V and J ends, which lost 6 bases and 2 bases, there was a span of 18 bases.

Sequencing used PBMCs. The chain employs TRBV27 and TRBJ2-3; D is unresolved. The sequence came from a woman in her 30s in good health and CMV-seronegative. CDR3 nucleotide sequence: TGTGCCAGCAGACGTGGAGTTGTGAGCAACACAGATACGCAGTATTTT. It translates to CASRRGVVSNTDTQYF.